The 10 T cell receptor beta chains listed next were all sequenced from one sample in a study of shared clonotypes between healthy human individuals. Method: immunoSEQ multiplex PCR; TCRdb's copy keeps in-frame clones and lacks some. The table lists hundreds of thousands of clones, roughly 98% of them singletons. Naive CD8 cells lacked CD45RO and underwent positive selection for CCR7, leaving out terminally differentiated effector memory CD45RA+ cells. Material for sequencing was naive CD8+ T cells sorted from blood. These receptor sequences come from a man aged 25-40 years in good health.

As concerns this clone: Additional DNA sequences in this sample encode the identical CDR3. The chain is built from TRBV7-9 and TRBJ1-5; no definite D call. This CDR3 comprises 12 residues. Germline CDR1 SEHNR, CDR2 FQNEAQ (reference sequence). V lost 3 bases, J lost 3 bases, and 3 bases lay in between. CDR3 sequence: CASSLDNQPQHF. The CDR3 bases are TGTGCCAGCAGCTTGGACAATCAGCCCCAGCATTTT.

The J gene is TRBJ1-2, the V gene TRBV7-9; D remains ambiguous. The CDR3 length is 12 residues. The germline V gene encodes CDR1 SEHNR and CDR2 FQNEAQ (reference sequence). V was cut by 0 bases and J by 6 bases, with 5 bases left in between. CDR3 sequence (DNA): TGTGCCAGCAGCTTAGCCCCGGATGGCTACACCTTC. It codes for CASSLAPDGYTF.

The chain couples TRBV9 to TRBJ2-7, with a possible D match to TRBD2 (5 bases). CDR1 is SGDLS and CDR2 is YYNGEE in the germline V gene. V lost 0 bases, J lost 3 bases, and 10 bases lay in between. This CDR3 region has 14 residues. CDR3 bases: TGTGCCAGCAGCGTAGCTCGGGATTACTACGAGCAGTACTTC. Translating it yields CASSVARDYYEQYF.

V gene TRBV7-3 combines with J gene TRBJ2-3; D not resolved. From germline, CDR1 is SGHTA and CDR2 FQGTGA. CDR3 length: 12 amino acids. Trimming took off 2 bases at V and 4 bases at J, with 4 bases between the two ends. In DNA form, the CDR3 reads TGTGCCAGCAGCTTACACGCAGATACGCAGTATTTT. It specifies CASSLHADTQYF. The full variable domain, rest sourced from reference TRBV7-3 and TRBJ2-3, is GAGVSQTPSNKVTEKGKYVELRCDPISGHTALYWYRQSLGQGPEFLIYFQGTGAADDSGLPNDRFFAVRPEGSVSTLKIQRTERGDSAVYLCASSLHADTQYFGPGTRLTVL.

The chain uses TRBV9 and TRBJ2-7; D is unclear. Germline V gene data show CDR1 as SGDLS and CDR2 as YYNGEE. CDR3 size: 14 residues. The V end lost 0 bases, the J end lost 0 bases, and 7 bases lay between the germline ends. The CDR3: CASSVEDLSYEQYF. In nucleotides, the CDR3 is TGTGCCAGCAGCGTAGAAGACCTCTCCTACGAGCAGTACTTC.

This clone appeared once. The chain recombines TRBV4-1 with TRBJ2-7; D is perhaps TRBD1 (6 bases). The CDR3 is 15 amino acids. V was pared by 3 bases and J by 1 base, with 13 bases between. The V gene's germline CDR1 is MGHRA and CDR2 YSYEKL. Here the CDR3 DNA reads TGCGCCAGCAGCCAGGACACAGGGCTATCCTACGAGCAGTACTTC. Protein product: CASSQDTGLSYEQYF.

This rearrangement joins TRBV5-5 to TRBJ2-7; TRBD2 matches 9 bases. The CDR3 has 16 amino acids. Germline CDR1 SGHKS, CDR2 YYEKEE (reference sequence). V dropped 0 bases and J dropped 0; count of bases not matched to a gene: 4. The CDR3 protein is CASSLVLAGSSYEQYF. Here the CDR3 DNA reads TGTGCCAGCAGCTTGGTACTAGCGGGCAGCTCCTACGAGCAGTACTTC.

CDR3 loop: CSVETGGGPLSGYTF. Here the CDR3 DNA reads TGCAGCGTTGAAACAGGGGGCGGCCCCCTCTCTGGCTACACCTTC. The chain employs TRBV29-1 and TRBJ1-2; 9 bases fit TRBD1. Trimming at V came to 2 bases and at J to 7 bases, leaving 11 bases not matched to a gene. This CDR3 comprises 15 residues. From germline, CDR1 is SQVTM and CDR2 ANQGSEA.

CDR3 loop: CASSLGWGTDTQYF. CDR3 nucleotides: TGTGCCAGCAGCTTAGGCTGGGGGACAGATACGCAGTATTTT. V usage is TRBV11-2 and J usage is TRBJ2-3; possibly TRBD1 or TRBD2 for D (5 bases each). V was shortened by 1 base and J by 3 bases, with 8 bases between the two germline ends. CDR1 SGHAT and CDR2 FQNNGV come from the germline V gene. The CDR3 is made up of 14 amino acids.

The chain has TRBV9 and TRBJ2-1; maybe TRBD2 (6 bases). The CDR3 has 15 residues. Trimming cost V 5 bases and J 5 bases, with 17 bases left between them. CDR1 and CDR2 (germline): SGDLS, YYNGEE. CDR3 amino acids: CASSVYGGWDNEQFF. The DNA of the CDR3 is TGTGCCAGCAGTGTATACGGGGGATGGGACAATGAGCAGTTCTTC.